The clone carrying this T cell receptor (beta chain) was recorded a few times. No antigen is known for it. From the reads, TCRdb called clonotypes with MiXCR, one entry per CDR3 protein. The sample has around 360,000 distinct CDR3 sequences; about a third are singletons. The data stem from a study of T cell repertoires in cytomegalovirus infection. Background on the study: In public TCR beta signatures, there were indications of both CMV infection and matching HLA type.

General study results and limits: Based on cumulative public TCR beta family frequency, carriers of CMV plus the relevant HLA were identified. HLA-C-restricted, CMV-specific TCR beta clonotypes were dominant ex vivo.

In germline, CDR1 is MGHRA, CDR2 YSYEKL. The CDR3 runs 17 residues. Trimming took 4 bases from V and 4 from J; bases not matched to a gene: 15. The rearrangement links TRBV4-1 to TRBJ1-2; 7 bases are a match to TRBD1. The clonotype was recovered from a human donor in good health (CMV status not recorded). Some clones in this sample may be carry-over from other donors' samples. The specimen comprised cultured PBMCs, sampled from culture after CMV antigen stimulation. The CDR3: CASSPAGQFQIPYGYTF. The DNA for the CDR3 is TGCGCCAGCAGCCCCGCGGGACAGTTTCAAATCCCCTATGGCTACACCTTC.